These 19 T cell receptor beta chains originate from one sample sequenced in a study of T cell responses to AZD1222 COVID-19 vaccine. The table came from immunoSEQ multiplex PCR; TCRdb's copy has only in-frame clones and leaves some out. The data contain 93,000 or so clones, 75% to 90% of them singletons. The material was peripheral blood, obtained on day 0 of AZD1222 vaccination. These receptors came from an adult in good health.

The chain carries TRBV19 and TRBJ2-2; 7 bases are shared with TRBD1. The CDR3 loop spans 15 amino acids. CDR1 and CDR2 (germline): LNHDA, SQIVND (reference sequence). V lost 5 bases, J lost 1 base, and 4 bases stayed unmatched. CDR3 in DNA: TGTGCCAGTAGTTCGACAGGGCTGAACACCGGGGAGCTGTTTTTT. This codes for CASSSTGLNTGELFF.

This clone appeared once. A junction boundary mismatches the germline segment, possibly from a read error. The V call is TRBV19, the J call TRBJ2-4, with D perhaps matching TRBD1 (5 bases). The CDR3 runs 11 residues. CDR1 LNHDA and CDR2 SQIVND come from the germline V gene (reference sequence). CDR3 nucleotides: TGTGCCAGTAGTATAGGTCCAGGGTTGGTCTTC. Its protein product is CASSIGPGLVF.

The genes are TRBV7-2 and TRBJ1-1; the D gene is possibly TRBD1 (5 bases). CDR3 length: 13 amino acids. The germline V and J ends were trimmed by 4 bases and 4 bases, with 10 bases remaining between them. The germline V gene has CDR1 SGHTA and CDR2 FQGNSA. The CDR3 region is CASSSAGITEAFF. CDR3 nucleotides: TGTGCCAGCAGCTCAGCAGGGATCACTGAAGCTTTCTTT.

This chain connects TRBV5-4 to TRBJ2-2; no reliable D call. V lost 8 bases and J lost 2, with 10 bases in between. The CDR3 length is 13 residues. Germline V gives CDR1 SGHNT, CDR2 YYREEE (reference sequence). CDR3 sequence reads: CASYPGNTGELFF. The CDR3 bases are TGTGCCAGTTATCCGGGTAACACCGGGGAGCTGTTTTTT. The full variable domain, rest sourced from reference TRBV5-4 and TRBJ2-2, is ETGVTQSPTHLIKTRGQQVTLRCSSQSGHNTVSWYQQALGQGPQFIFQYYREEENGRGNFPPRFSGLQFPNYSSELNVNALELDDSALYLCASYPGNTGELFFGEGSRLTVL.

CDR3 sequence reads: CASSLFRVGSNQPQHF. The DNA for the CDR3 is TGTGCCAGCAGCTTATTCAGGGTCGGGAGCAATCAGCCCCAGCATTTT. The V and J genes are TRBV7-8 and TRBJ1-5; D may be TRBD1 (5 bases). This CDR3 has 16 amino acids. Per germline, CDR1 SGHVS and CDR2 FQNEAQ. V was shortened by 2 bases and J by 1 base, with 12 bases between the two germline ends.

This rearrangement joins TRBV9 to TRBJ1-3, with 10 bases that match TRBD1. The junction had 6 bases not matched to a gene; V was cut back by 3 bases and J by 9 bases. Germline CDR1 and CDR2: SGDLS and YYNGEE. This CDR3 has 14 residues. The CDR3 region is CASSGGQGTSTIYF. CDR3 coding DNA: TGTGCCAGCAGCGGGGGACAGGGGACCAGCACCATATATTTT.

The chain is built from TRBV10-3 and TRBJ2-2; TRBD2 matches 12 bases. The junction had 1 base not matched to a gene; V was cut back by 2 bases and J by 6 bases. This CDR3 has 15 amino acids. The germline V gene has CDR1 ENHRY and CDR2 SYGVKD. CDR3 region: CAISEGLAGSGELFF. CDR3 in DNA: TGTGCCATCAGTGAGGGACTAGCGGGATCCGGGGAGCTGTTTTTT.

The J gene is TRBJ2-1, the V gene TRBV27, with TRBD1 as a possible D gene (6 bases). The CDR3 sequence is 18 residues long. Trimming took off 5 bases at V and 0 bases at J, with 20 bases between the two ends. Germline V gene lookup returns CDR1 MNHEY and CDR2 SMNVEV (reference sequence). The CDR3 sequence: CASSRITGLVSSYNEQFF. DNA of the CDR3: TGTGCCAGCAGTCGAATTACAGGGCTAGTTAGCTCCTACAATGAGCAGTTCTTC.

CDR3 residues: CASSFSGGGSYNSPLHF. The CDR3, as DNA: TGTGCCAGTTCCTTCTCCGGAGGGGGATCCTATAATTCACCCCTCCACTTT. This chain uses TRBV2 with TRBJ1-6; a weak D match, TRBD1 (6 bases). V dropped 9 bases and J dropped 1 base, with 19 bases sitting between them. The CDR3 is 17 residues long. Germline-derived CDR1 and CDR2 are SNHLY and FYNNEI.

This chain uses TRBV6-5 with TRBJ1-5, with D unclear. With 0 bases removed from V and 5 bases from J, the gap between germline ends came to 11 bases. CDR1 and CDR2 (germline): MNHEY, SVGAGI. There are 15 residues in the CDR3. CDR3 sequence: CASSYSAGSDQPQHF. CDR3 bases: TGTGCCAGCAGTTACTCGGCTGGGAGCGATCAGCCCCAGCATTTT.

As to this clone: This CDR3 is also generated by other DNA sequences in the sample. The chain combines TRBV7-2 with TRBJ1-1; no firm D call. With 0 bases removed from V and 3 bases from J, the gap between germline ends came to 5 bases. The CDR3 contains 13 residues. Germline-derived CDR1 and CDR2 are SGHTA and FQGNSA. CDR3 loop: CASSLARYTEAFF. CDR3 DNA: TGTGCCAGCAGCTTAGCTAGGTACACTGAAGCTTTCTTT.

The chain is built from TRBV7-7 and TRBJ2-4, with D unresolved. Germline V lookup: CDR1 SSHAT, CDR2 FNYEAQ (reference sequence). The V and J ends lost 11 bases and 3 bases respectively, with 2 bases between them. The length of the CDR3 is 9 residues. The CDR3 DNA follows: TGTGCCCTCAAAAACATTCAGTACTTC. Residues: CALKNIQYF.

The chain carries TRBV28 and TRBJ2-7; 10 bases fit TRBD1. V was pared by 4 bases and J by 7 bases, with 10 bases of the junction left unmatched. Germline CDR1 reads MDHEN; CDR2 reads SYDVKM. The CDR3 is 15 residues long. The CDR3 DNA is TGTGCCAGCAGTTCCCCCGGGACAGGGGCGGGAGAGCAGTACTTC. Translated, it gives CASSSPGTGAGEQYF.

This clone turned up a few times. The chain couples TRBV7-8 to TRBJ2-7; unclear D gene. The CDR3 is 14 residues long. Trimming took off 4 bases at V and 0 bases at J, with 10 bases between the two ends. CDR1 is SGHVS, CDR2 FQNEAQ, per germline. CDR3 nucleotides: TGTGCCAGCAGCTATATTACAAGCTCCTACGAGCAGTACTTC. The encoded protein is CASSYITSSYEQYF.

The V call is TRBV30, the J call TRBJ1-4; the match to TRBD1 covers 9 bases. From germline, CDR1 is GTSNPN and CDR2 SVGIG (reference sequence). There are 18 residues in the CDR3. V dropped 0 bases and J dropped 10; count of bases not matched to a gene: 18. As DNA, the CDR3 is TGTGCCTGGAGTGTAATAGTGAGACAGGGGGACATCGGGGGAAAACTGTTTTTT. The encoded protein is CAWSVIVRQGDIGGKLFF.

V usage is TRBV7-8 and J usage is TRBJ2-3; perhaps TRBD2 as D (6 bases). Germline CDR1 and CDR2: SGHVS and FQNEAQ. V lost 5 bases, J lost 0 bases, and 15 bases lay in between. The CDR3 spans 16 residues. CDR3 coding DNA: TGTGCCAGCAGCCCCCAGGCAGGGACTAGCACAGATACGCAGTATTTT. It encodes CASSPQAGTSTDTQYF.

The CDR3, as DNA: TGTGCCAGCAAACCAGAAGGGTTCACCGGGGAGCTGTTTTTT. Protein sequence: CASKPEGFTGELFF. This chain joins TRBV2 and TRBJ2-2; no definite D call. The CDR3 spans 14 residues. In germline, CDR1 is SNHLY, CDR2 FYNNEI. V was shortened by 7 bases and J by 4 bases, with 13 bases between the two germline ends.

The chain employs TRBV11-1 and TRBJ2-3, with 7 nucleotides matching TRBD1. The CDR3 is 14 residues long. The germline CDR1 and CDR2 sequences are SGHAT and FQDESV (reference sequence). V shed 1 base and J 4 bases; nucleotides not matched to a gene: 2. The CDR3 nucleotides are TGTGCCAGCAGCTTAGACAGGGGCCCAGATACGCAGTATTTT. It is translated as CASSLDRGPDTQYF.

V and J are TRBV29-1 and TRBJ2-1, with 7 bases fitting TRBD1. The J segment lost 8 bases and the V segment lost 7 bases, leaving 8 bases of the junction unmatched. The germline V gene encodes CDR1 SQVTM and CDR2 ANQGSEA. The CDR3 runs to 12 residues. Here the CDR3 reads CSDMGQFDEQFF. The DNA for the CDR3 is TGCAGCGACATGGGACAGTTCGATGAGCAGTTCTTC.